This T cell receptor beta chain was captured in a study of OX40 agonist ivuxolimab in advanced cancers. The ends were cut back, 6 bases at V and 1 base at J, with 15 bases in the middle. CDR1 is MNHEY, CDR2 SVGAGI, per germline. The CDR3 spans 15 residues. Generated by immunoSEQ multiplex PCR, the TCRdb table keeps only in-frame clones and is missing some. This sample has just under 75,000 clones, with around 90% found just once. Blood sampling took place at baseline, cycle 4 day 1, and cycle 7 day 1. The receptor's source is an adult with an advanced solid tumor such as melanoma, head and neck, liver or kidney cancer. The chain carries TRBV6-5 and TRBJ1-1; D uncertain. This specimen consisted of CD4+ or CD8+ T cells sorted from blood, obtained in a trial of the OX40 agonist ivuxolimab. Here the CDR3 reads CASSKSRVSNTEAFF. In DNA, the CDR3 is TGTGCCAGCAGCAAAAGTAGGGTTTCGAACACTGAAGCTTTCTTT.